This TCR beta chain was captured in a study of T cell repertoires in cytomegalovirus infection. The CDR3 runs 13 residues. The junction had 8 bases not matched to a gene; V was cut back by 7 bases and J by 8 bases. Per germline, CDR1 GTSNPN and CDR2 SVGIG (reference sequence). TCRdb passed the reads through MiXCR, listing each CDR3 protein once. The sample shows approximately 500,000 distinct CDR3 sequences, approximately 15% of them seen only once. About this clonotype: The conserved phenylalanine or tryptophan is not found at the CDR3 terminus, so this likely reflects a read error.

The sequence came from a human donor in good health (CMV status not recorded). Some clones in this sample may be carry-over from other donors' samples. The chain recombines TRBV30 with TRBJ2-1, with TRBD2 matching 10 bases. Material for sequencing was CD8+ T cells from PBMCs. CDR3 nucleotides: TGTGCCTACGGACTAGCGGAGTGGTATGAGCAGTTCTGC. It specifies CAYGLAEWYEQFC.